Sequencing of this TCR beta chain was carried out in a study of control samples from healthy donors and cancer patients. Using immunoSEQ multiplex PCR, the repertoire was profiled, and TCRdb retains in-frame clones only, with some absent. The data hold around 180,000 clones, with 85% to 90% observed a single time. The germline V gene has CDR1 MNHEY and CDR2 SVGAGI. The CDR3 runs to 13 residues. Losses at the gene ends were 6 bases for V and 11 bases for J; bases not matched to a gene: 10. The TCR originated in a woman in her 30s in good health. The V gene is TRBV6-5, the J gene TRBJ1-5; 7 bases match TRBD1. Input material: blood. The CDR3: CASSADRFGAQHF. The CDR3 DNA sequence: TGTGCCAGCAGCGCGGACAGGTTTGGGGCCCAGCATTTT.